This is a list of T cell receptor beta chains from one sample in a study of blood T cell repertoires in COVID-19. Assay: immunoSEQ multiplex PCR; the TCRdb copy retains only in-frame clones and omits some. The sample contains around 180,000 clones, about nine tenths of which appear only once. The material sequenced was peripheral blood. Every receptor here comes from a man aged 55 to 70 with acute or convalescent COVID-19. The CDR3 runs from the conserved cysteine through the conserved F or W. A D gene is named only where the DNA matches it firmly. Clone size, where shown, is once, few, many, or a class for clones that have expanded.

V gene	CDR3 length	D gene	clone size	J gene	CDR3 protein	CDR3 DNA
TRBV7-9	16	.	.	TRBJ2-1	CASSSKEHRRGNEQFF	TGTGCCAGCAGCTCCAAGGAACATCGGCGAGGGAATGAGCAGTTCTTC
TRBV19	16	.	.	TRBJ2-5	CASSIVSRHPFSAQYF	TGTGCCAGTAGTATAGTGTCGAGACACCCTTTTTCGGCCCAGTACTTC
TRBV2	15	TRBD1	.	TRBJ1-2	CASSGQGLANYGYTF	TGTGCCAGCAGTGGACAGGGGCTAGCTAACTATGGCTACACCTTC
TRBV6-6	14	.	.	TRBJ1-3	CASGAPLRGNTIYF	TGTGCCAGTGGGGCACCCCTGAGGGGAAACACCATATATTTT
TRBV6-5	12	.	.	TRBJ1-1	CASRRQKLGAFF	TGTGCCAGCAGGAGACAGAAGCTTGGAGCTTTCTTT
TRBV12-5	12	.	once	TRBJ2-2	CASAGNTGELFF	TGTGCTAGTGCCGGGAACACCGGGGAGCTGTTTTTT
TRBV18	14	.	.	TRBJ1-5	CASSPSGVDQPQHF	TGTGCCAGCTCACCATCCGGAGTAGATCAGCCCCAGCATTTT
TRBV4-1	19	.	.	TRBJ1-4	CASTSTLDSSNTFNEKLFF	TGCGCCAGCACCTCCACCCTGGACTCCTCTAATACGTTTAATGAAAAACTGTTTTTT
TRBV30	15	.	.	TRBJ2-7	CAWSVQGRVTYEQYF	TGTGCCTGGAGTGTACAAGGCAGGGTTACCTACGAGCAGTACTTC
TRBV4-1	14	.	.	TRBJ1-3	CASSQVSAGNTIYF	TGCGCCAGCAGCCAAGTGTCCGCTGGAAACACCATATATTTT
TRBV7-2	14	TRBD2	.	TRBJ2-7	CASSWRGGSYEQYF	TGTGCCAGCAGCTGGCGGGGGGGGTCCTACGAGCAGTACTTC
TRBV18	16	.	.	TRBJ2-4	CASSPWGEAVKNIQYF	TGTGCCAGCTCACCATGGGGGGAGGCAGTCAAAAACATTCAGTACTTC
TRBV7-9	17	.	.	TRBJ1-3	CASSLGAGRSSGNTIYF	TGTGCCAGCAGCTTAGGCGCGGGCAGGTCCTCTGGAAACACCATATATTTT
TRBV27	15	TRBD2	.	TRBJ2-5	CASSGTSGGSGTQYF	TGTGCCAGCAGTGGGACTAGCGGGGGGAGTGGGACCCAGTACTTC
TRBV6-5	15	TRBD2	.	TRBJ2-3	CASRVAGGQTDTQYF	TGTGCCAGCAGGGTAGCGGGGGGGCAAACAGATACGCAGTATTTT
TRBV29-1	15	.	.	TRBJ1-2	CSVDARGRGNYGYTF	TGCAGCGTTGATGCCAGGGGTAGAGGGAACTATGGCTACACCTTC
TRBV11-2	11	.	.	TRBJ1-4	CASSLREKLFF	TGTGCCAGCAGCTTACGTGAAAAACTGTTTTTT
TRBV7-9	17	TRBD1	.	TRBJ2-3	CASSPGQLLVGTDTQYF	TGTGCCAGCAGCCCGGGACAGTTACTAGTGGGCACAGATACGCAGTATTTT
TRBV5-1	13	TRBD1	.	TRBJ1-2	CASSGTGDYGYTF	TGCGCCAGCAGCGGGACAGGGGACTATGGCTACACCTTC
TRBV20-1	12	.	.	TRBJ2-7	CSASSVPVEQYF	TGCAGTGCCAGTAGCGTACCCGTCGAGCAGTACTTC
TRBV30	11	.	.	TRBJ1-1	CAWSDPLRAFF	TGTGCCTGGAGTGATCCGCTGCGCGCTTTCTTT
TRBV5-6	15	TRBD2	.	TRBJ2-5	CASSLVAGGPGTQYF	TGTGCCAGCAGCTTGGTGGCGGGGGGTCCGGGGACCCAGTACTTC
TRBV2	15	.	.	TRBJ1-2	CASRDDRFPLYGYTF	TGTGCCAGCAGAGATGACAGATTCCCGCTCTATGGCTACACCTTC
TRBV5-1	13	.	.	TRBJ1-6	CASSGTGISPLHF	TGCGCCAGCAGCGGAACAGGGATTTCACCCCTCCACTTT
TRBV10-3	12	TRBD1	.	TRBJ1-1	CAIRDRATEAFF	TGTGCCATCAGGGACAGGGCCACTGAAGCTTTCTTT
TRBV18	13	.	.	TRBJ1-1	CASSPDKNTEAFF	TGTGCCAGCTCACCCGACAAGAACACTGAAGCTTTCTTT
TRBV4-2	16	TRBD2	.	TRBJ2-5	CASSSRGGNGGETQYF	TGTGCCAGCAGCTCCCGGGGGGGCAACGGAGGAGAGACCCAGTACTTC
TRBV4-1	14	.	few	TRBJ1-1	CASSQGALGTEAFF	TGCGCCAGCAGCCAAGGGGCCCTGGGTACTGAAGCTTTCTTT
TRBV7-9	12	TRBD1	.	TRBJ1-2	CASSSTGVGYTF	TGTGCCAGCAGCTCGACAGGGGTTGGCTACACCTTC
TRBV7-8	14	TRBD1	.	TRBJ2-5	CASSVTGPKETQYF	TGTGCCAGCAGCGTGACAGGGCCTAAAGAGACCCAGTACTTC
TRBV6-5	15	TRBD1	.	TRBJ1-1	CASRGRDRGDTEAFF	TGTGCCAGCAGGGGTAGGGACAGGGGGGACACTGAAGCTTTCTTT
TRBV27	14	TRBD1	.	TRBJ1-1	CASSRDRRGTEAFF	TGTGCCAGCAGTCGGGACAGGCGGGGCACTGAAGCTTTCTTT
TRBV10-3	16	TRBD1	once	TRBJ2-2	CAISARGTGDTGELFF	TGTGCCATCAGTGCCCGAGGGACAGGGGACACCGGGGAGCTGTTTTTT
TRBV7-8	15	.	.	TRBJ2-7	CASSLAAGPAYEQYF	TGTGCCAGCAGCTTAGCGGCAGGCCCTGCCTACGAGCAGTACTTC
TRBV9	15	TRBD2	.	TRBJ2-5	CASSASGGFQETQYF	TGTGCCAGCAGCGCTAGCGGGGGTTTTCAAGAGACCCAGTACTTC
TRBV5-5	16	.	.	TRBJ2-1	CASSLLGGYRGNEQFF	TGTGCCAGCAGCTTACTGGGGGGTTATAGGGGCAATGAGCAGTTCTTC
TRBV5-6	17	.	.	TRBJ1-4	CASSLAGGLTYNEKLFF	TGTGCCAGCAGCTTGGCCGGCGGGCTCACATATAATGAAAAACTGTTTTTT
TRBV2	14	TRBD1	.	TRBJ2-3	CASSGTVSTDTQYF	TGTGCCAGCTCGGGGACAGTTAGCACAGATACGCAGTATTTT
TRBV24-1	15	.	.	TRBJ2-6	CATQTSRSGANVLTF	TGTGCCACCCAGACAAGCCGCTCTGGGGCCAACGTCCTGACTTTC
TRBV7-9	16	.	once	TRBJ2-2	CASRPPGAADTGELFF	TGTGCCAGCAGACCCCCTGGGGCCGCCGACACCGGGGAGCTGTTTTTT
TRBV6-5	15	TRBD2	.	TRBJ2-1	CASRVRGDSYNEQFF	TGTGCCAGCAGGGTGCGGGGGGACTCCTACAATGAGCAGTTCTTC
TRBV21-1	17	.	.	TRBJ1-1	CASTRGWDRYMNTEAFF	TGTGCCAGCACCCGAGGGTGGGACAGGTACATGAACACTGAAGCTTTCTTT
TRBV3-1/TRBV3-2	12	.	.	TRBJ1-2	CASSQGGGGYTF	TGTGCCAGCAGCCAAGGAGGGGGAGGCTACACCTTC
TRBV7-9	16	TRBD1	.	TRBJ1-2	CASSYGTGGAINGYTF	TGTGCCAGCAGCTACGGGACAGGGGGCGCAATCAATGGCTACACCTTC
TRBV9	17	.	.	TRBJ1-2	CASSEEGLGAPNYGYTF	TGTGCCAGCAGCGAAGAAGGCCTGGGGGCGCCGAACTATGGCTACACCTTC
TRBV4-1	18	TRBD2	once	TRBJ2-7	CASSRSDGLAGNAYEQYF	TGCGCCAGCAGCCGGTCAGACGGACTAGCGGGAAACGCCTACGAGCAGTACTTC
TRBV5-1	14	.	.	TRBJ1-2	CASSLDIGADGYTF	TGCGCCAGCAGCTTGGATATAGGAGCAGATGGCTACACCTTC
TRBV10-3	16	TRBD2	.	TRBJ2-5	CAISDSPRGGEETQYF	TGTGCCATCAGTGATTCCCCCCGGGGGGGGGAAGAGACCCAGTACTTC
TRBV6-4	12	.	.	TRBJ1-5	CASSDSGGPQHF	TGTGCCAGCAGTGACTCGGGGGGACCCCAGCATTTT
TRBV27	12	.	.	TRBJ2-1	CASSFLGLEQFF	TGTGCCAGCAGTTTCCTCGGTTTGGAGCAGTTCTTC
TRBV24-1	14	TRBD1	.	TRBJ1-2	CATSLTGTNYGYTF	TGTGCCACCAGCCTGACAGGGACGAACTATGGCTACACCTTC